This T cell receptor (beta chain) derives from a study of identical twins. The germline gives CDR1 SGHRS, CDR2 YFSETQ. V lost 0 bases, J lost 3 bases, and 9 bases lay in between. The CDR3 has 14 amino acids. TCRdb recomputed calls from the 5' RACE reads with MiXCR, one row per CDR3 protein. The data show about 890,000 distinct CDR3 sequences, approximately 13% seen once. These same data were also listed under a study on yellow fever vaccine responses in identical twins.

The origin of this receptor is a woman between 18 and 29 years old in good health. Sequencing was carried out using PBMCs. J is TRBJ1-1 and V is TRBV5-1; D call uncertain. CDR3 loop: CASSLVKWDTEAFF. CDR3 DNA: TGCGCCAGCAGCTTGGTGAAGTGGGACACTGAAGCTTTCTTT.